The 31 T cell receptor beta chains presented below share a single source sample, sequenced in a study of CD8 T cells in Susac syndrome. Random hexamers served to reverse transcribe about 0.5 to 1 ug RNA. A single record per CDR3 protein comes from TCRdb applying MiXCR to the immunoSEQ multiplex PCR reads. The sample includes approximately 70,000 distinct CDR3 sequences, about 94% of them seen just once. Sequencing used CD8+ T cells from PBMCs. The origin of the receptors is a human donor with multiple sclerosis.

As DNA, the CDR3 is TGCAGTGCTAGAGATTTTGACGTACCTGAGCAGTTCTTC. This translates into CSARDFDVPEQFF. The chain employs TRBV20-1 and TRBJ2-1; D is uncertain. Trimming took off 0 bases at V and 9 bases at J, with 12 bases between the two ends. This CDR3 spans 13 amino acids. Germline V lookup: CDR1 DFQATT, CDR2 SNEGSKA (reference sequence).

The chain links TRBV7-4 to TRBJ1-5, with D perhaps matching TRBD1 (6 bases). This CDR3 has 16 residues. Germline V gene sequence: CDR1 SGHVT, CDR2 SQSDAQ. V shed 5 bases and J shed 6 bases, with 20 bases lying between them. The CDR3 sequence: CASSPPGQPEGQPQHF. The CDR3 DNA is TGTGCCAGCAGCCCCCCCGGACAGCCTGAGGGTCAGCCCCAGCATTTT.

The chain employs TRBV9 and TRBJ2-7; 15 nucleotides agree with TRBD2. Trimming at V came to 0 bases and at J to 1 base, leaving 8 bases not matched to a gene. The CDR3 extends over 19 amino acids. Germline CDR1 reads SGDLS; CDR2 reads YYNGEE. The CDR3 DNA sequence: TGTGCCAGCAGCGTAGTCGGACTAGCGGGAGGGAAAACTTCCTACGAGCAGTACTTC. This translates into CASSVVGLAGGKTSYEQYF.

This clonotype was seen a single time. The junction does not match germline at one end; this may be a read error. The chain has TRBV6-2 or TRBV6-3 and TRBJ2-1, with D perhaps TRBD2 (5 bases). The length of the CDR3 is 11 residues. Germline CDR1 and CDR2: MNHEY and SVGEGT. The CDR3: CASSYGSGVGF. The CDR3 DNA is TGTGCCAGCAGTTACGGATCCGGGGTAGGCTTC.

This clonotype showed up just once. The V gene is TRBV7-9, the J gene TRBJ1-1; tentative D call: TRBD1 (6 bases). The CDR3 extends over 13 amino acids. Trimming cost V 6 bases and J 6 bases, with 14 bases left between them. Germline V gene sequence: CDR1 SEHNR, CDR2 FQNEAQ (reference sequence). CDR3 sequence reads: CASSHLTGPEAFF. The CDR3 DNA is TGTGCCAGCAGTCATCTGACAGGCCCTGAAGCTTTCTTT.

The rearrangement uses TRBV28 and TRBJ2-3; TRBD2 matches at 9 bases. The CDR3 consists of 15 residues. Germline CDR1 is MDHEN and CDR2 is SYDVKM. V dropped 7 bases and J dropped 5; count of bases not matched to a gene: 10. The CDR3 reads CASMFAGGQKDTQYF. The DNA of the CDR3 is TGTGCCAGCATGTTTGCGGGAGGGCAAAAAGATACGCAGTATTTT. The entire variable domain, with the rest obtained from reference TRBV28 and TRBJ2-3, is as follows: DVKVTQSSRYLVKRTGEKVFLECVQDMDHENMFWYRQDPGLGLRLIYFSYDVKMKEKGDIPEGYSVSREKKERFSLILESASTNQTSMYLCASMFAGGQKDTQYFGPGTRLTVL.

The chain combines TRBV13 with TRBJ2-1; 9 bases agree with TRBD2. Unmatched junction bases numbered 14, after V lost 4 bases and J lost 1 base. CDR3 length: 19 amino acids. CDR1 PRHDT and CDR2 FYEKMQ come from the germline V gene (reference sequence). Here the CDR3 reads CASSSEGLAPPRSYNEQFF. Written as DNA, the CDR3 is TGTGCCAGCAGCTCTGAGGGACTAGCCCCTCCCAGGTCCTACAATGAGCAGTTCTTC.

A single count supports this clonotype. The chain recombines TRBV2 with TRBJ2-4, with D uncertain. The length of the CDR3 is 14 residues. V was cut by 7 bases and J by 1 base, with 11 bases left in between. CDR1 and CDR2 (germline): SNHLY, FYNNEI. The DNA for the CDR3 is TGTGCCAGCACTAGTGGATGGGCCAAAAACATTCAGTACTTC. This translates into CASTSGWAKNIQYF.

The chain is built from TRBV29-1 and TRBJ2-7, with TRBD1 matching 8 bases. Germline CDR1 reads SQVTM; CDR2 reads ANQGSEA. J gave up 3 bases and V 3 bases, and 10 bases lay outside the gene matches. The CDR3 spans 15 residues. The DNA for the CDR3 is TGCAGCGTTGATGGCGCGACAGGGGAACTCTACGAGCAGTACTTC. Encoded protein: CSVDGATGELYEQYF.

The gene calls are TRBV12-3 or TRBV12-4 and TRBJ2-1, with D possibly matching TRBD2 (6 bases). The CDR3 has 16 residues. The V end was cut by 1 base, the J end by 0 bases, with 10 bases between. The DNA of the CDR3 is TGTGCCAGCAGTTTAGGCGGGATGGGCTCCTACAATGAGCAGTTCTTC. Protein sequence: CASSLGGMGSYNEQFF.

The J gene is TRBJ2-7, the V gene TRBV3-1; no definite D call. CDR1 LGHDT and CDR2 YNNKEL come from the germline V gene (reference sequence). With 1 base removed from V and 5 bases from J, the gap between germline ends came to 6 bases. This CDR3 is 12 amino acids long. CDR3 residues: CASSQASNEQYF. DNA of the CDR3: TGTGCCAGCAGCCAAGCGTCTAACGAGCAGTACTTC.

The chain links TRBV27 to TRBJ2-7; unclear D gene. The CDR3 spans 13 residues. V was cut by 3 bases and J by 7 bases, with 13 bases left in between. CDR1 is MNHEY and CDR2 is SMNVEV in the germline V gene (reference sequence). The CDR3 reads CASSFSLSSEQYF. The CDR3, as DNA: TGTGCCAGCAGTTTTTCGCTCTCCTCGGAGCAGTACTTC.

The chain employs TRBV24-1 and TRBJ1-3; maybe TRBD1 (6 bases). Germline CDR1 is KGHDR and CDR2 is SFDVKD. The V and J ends lost 8 bases and 3 bases respectively, with 7 bases between them. The CDR3 sequence is 12 residues long. CDR3 amino acids: CATKDSGNTIYF. The CDR3 bases are TGTGCCACCAAGGACAGTGGAAACACCATATATTTT.

The chain recombines TRBV28 with TRBJ2-6; TRBD1 matches at 8 bases. CDR1 is MDHEN and CDR2 is SYDVKM in the germline V gene. The V segment lost 2 bases and the J segment 3 bases; nucleotides outside the gene matches: 6. There are 17 residues in the CDR3. DNA for the CDR3: TGTGCCAGCAGTTTAGACAGGGGTTTAGGTGGGGCCAACGTCCTGACTTTC. Encoded protein: CASSLDRGLGGANVLTF.

This chain uses TRBV6-1 with TRBJ2-1, with 8 bases fitting TRBD2. This CDR3 spans 16 amino acids. Germline V gene lookup returns CDR1 MNHNS and CDR2 SASEGT. The V gene end was trimmed by 6 bases and the J gene end by 8 bases; junction bases not matched to a gene: 15. CDR3 region: CASSPGLSGRGDEQFF. CDR3 nucleotide sequence: TGTGCCAGCAGCCCGGGGTTAAGCGGGAGAGGCGATGAGCAGTTCTTC.

The chain is built from TRBV18 and TRBJ1-1; 7 bases fit TRBD1. Germline loops: CDR1 KGHSH, CDR2 LQKENI. The V and J ends lost 3 bases and 5 bases, in that order; junction bases with no gene match: 12. The CDR3 spans 16 residues. CDR3 in DNA: TGTGCCAGCTCACCTAATGACAGGGCGAGGGGGACTGAAGCTTTCTTT. Amino acid sequence: CASSPNDRARGTEAFF.

The chain has TRBV29-1 and TRBJ2-1, with a weak D call TRBD1 (6 bases). V lost 6 bases, J lost 0 bases, and 21 bases lay in between. The CDR3 spans 17 residues. Germline V CDR1 and CDR2: SQVTM, ANQGSEA. The DNA for the CDR3 is TGCAGCGTGGACTTTTCGGGGACACTTGGCTCCTACAATGAGCAGTTCTTC. Amino acids: CSVDFSGTLGSYNEQFF.

The V gene is TRBV7-2, the J gene TRBJ2-5; weak D call: TRBD2 (6 bases). Trimming pared 5 bases from V and 2 bases from J, leaving 15 bases between. In germline, CDR1 is SGHTA, CDR2 FQGNSA. The CDR3 totals 15 residues. CDR3 coding DNA: TGTGCCAGCAGCCCACAGGACTACCCTCAAGAGACCCAGTACTTC. It is translated as CASSPQDYPQETQYF.

The chain carries TRBV27 and TRBJ1-2; 8 bases line up with TRBD1. The CDR3 has 15 residues. Germline V lookup: CDR1 MNHEY, CDR2 SMNVEV (reference sequence). V trimming: 4 bases; J trimming: 0 bases; junction bases outside the gene matches: 4. The CDR3 loop is CASSSSTGANYGYTF. CDR3 DNA: TGTGCCAGCAGTTCCTCGACAGGGGCTAACTATGGCTACACCTTC.

This chain connects TRBV13 to TRBJ1-4; 7 positions agree with TRBD1. Germline V gives CDR1 PRHDT, CDR2 FYEKMQ (reference sequence). The CDR3 sequence is 15 residues long. V gave up 1 base and J gave up 7 bases; unmatched junction bases: 6. CDR3 sequence: CASSLDGTATEKLFF. CDR3 sequence (DNA): TGTGCCAGCAGCTTAGACGGGACAGCCACTGAAAAACTGTTTTTT. Together with reference TRBV13 and TRBJ1-4, the CDR3 gives the full variable domain: AAGVIQSPRHLIKEKRETATLKCYPIPRHDTVYWYQQGPGQDPQFLISFYEKMQSDKGSIPDRFSAQQFSDYHSELNMSSLELGDSALYFCASSLDGTATEKLFFGSGTQLSVL.

V usage is TRBV4-1 and J usage is TRBJ2-7; D gene unclear. This CDR3 is built from 11 residues. Trimming pared 2 bases from V and 6 bases from J, leaving 5 bases between. Germline V gene sequence: CDR1 MGHRA, CDR2 YSYEKL. The CDR3 spells CASSQFSEQYF. The CDR3, as DNA: TGCGCCAGCAGCCAATTTAGCGAGCAGTACTTC.

The chain links TRBV15 to TRBJ2-7; D is perhaps TRBD2 (6 bases). Germline-derived CDR1 and CDR2 are LNHNV and YYDKDF (reference sequence). The CDR3 runs to 15 residues. The V gene lost 0 bases and the J gene lost 5 bases, with 14 bases spanning the gap. This chain's CDR3 is CATSRDRSSVHEQYF. The CDR3 nucleotides read TGTGCCACCAGCAGAGATCGGTCTAGCGTCCACGAGCAGTACTTC.

V and J are TRBV27 and TRBJ1-2, with 8 bases identical to TRBD1. V lost 4 bases, J lost 6 bases, and 10 bases stayed unmatched. CDR3 size: 15 residues. CDR1 is MNHEY, CDR2 SMNVEV, per germline (reference sequence). CDR3 nucleotide sequence: TGTGCCAGCAGTTCGCAGGGGGCGTATCGGGATGGCTACACCTTC. It encodes CASSSQGAYRDGYTF.

This clonotype appeared once. Here the CDR3 DNA reads TGTGCCACCAGTAGTACCCTCTCCTACGAGCAGTACTTC. Translating gives CATSSTLSYEQYF. The chain has TRBV24-1 and TRBJ2-7; D not resolved. V gave up 6 bases and J gave up 0 bases, with 8 bases separating them. The CDR3 is 13 amino acids. The V gene's germline CDR1 is KGHDR and CDR2 SFDVKD.

The table lists this clonotype with a count of one. The V call is TRBV11-2, the J call TRBJ1-5; D is unclear. V was clipped by 5 bases and J by 2 bases, with 13 bases between them. CDR1 and CDR2 from the germline V gene are SGHAT and FQNNGV. This CDR3 comprises 15 residues. The CDR3 loop reads CASSRRIMGNQPQHF. CDR3 in DNA: TGTGCCAGCAGCCGCCGGATCATGGGCAATCAGCCCCAGCATTTT. Together with reference TRBV11-2 and TRBJ1-5, the CDR3 gives the full variable domain: EAGVAQSPRYKIIEKRQSVAFWCNPISGHATLYWYQQILGQGPKLLIQFQNNGVVDDSQLPKDRFSAERLKGVDSTLKIQPAKLEDSAVYLCASSRRIMGNQPQHFGDGTRLSIL.

The chain links TRBV20-1 to TRBJ2-1; D remains ambiguous. The germline V and J ends were trimmed by 3 bases and 0 bases, with 9 bases remaining between them. The CDR3 extends over 14 amino acids. Germline-derived CDR1 and CDR2 are DFQATT and SNEGSKA (reference sequence). The DNA for the CDR3 is TGCAGTGCTAGCGGCGCTAGCTCCTACAATGAGCAGTTCTTC. Its translation is CSASGASSYNEQFF.

The CDR3 spells CASSSPRTGGWENIQYF. CDR3 DNA sequence: TGTGCCAGCAGCTCCCCTCGGACAGGGGGCTGGGAAAACATTCAGTACTTC. The chain carries TRBV7-9 and TRBJ2-4; 11 bases match TRBD1. With V trimmed by 4 bases and J by 5 bases, 10 bases remained unmatched. The length of the CDR3 is 17 residues. Germline values: CDR1 SEHNR, CDR2 FQNEAQ (reference sequence).

The chain uses TRBV9 and TRBJ2-3; possible D gene TRBD2, 5 bases. The ends were cut back, 4 bases at V and 3 bases at J, with 24 bases in the middle. The germline V gene has CDR1 SGDLS and CDR2 YYNGEE. This CDR3 is 18 amino acids long. The CDR3 region has the DNA TGTGCCAGCAGCCGAGATAACGGTGAACTAGTTGTAACAGATACGCAGTATTTT. Translation gives CASSRDNGELVVTDTQYF.

The rearrangement uses TRBV29-1 and TRBJ1-2; perhaps TRBD1 as D (5 bases). V was trimmed by 2 bases and J by 2 bases, leaving 6 bases between them. The germline V gene encodes CDR1 SQVTM and CDR2 ANQGSEA. The CDR3 loop spans 12 amino acids. The DNA of the CDR3 is TGCAGCGTTGAACAGGGCAACTATGGCTACACCTTC. Its translation: CSVEQGNYGYTF. The full variable domain, rest sourced from reference TRBV29-1 and TRBJ1-2, is SAVISQKPSRDICQRGTSLTIQCQVDSQVTMMFWYRQQPGQSLTLIATANQGSEATYESGFVIDKFPISRPNLTFSTLTVSNMSPEDSSIYLCSVEQGNYGYTFGSGTRLTVV.

The rearrangement joins TRBV28 to TRBJ2-7; the D is unclear. Germline CDR1 reads MDHEN; CDR2 reads SYDVKM. Trimming stripped 4 bases from V and 3 bases from J, with 10 bases between. The CDR3 totals 13 residues. The CDR3 is CASSSRVSYEQYF. The CDR3 DNA sequence: TGTGCCAGCAGTTCTCGGGTGAGCTACGAGCAGTACTTC.

This chain uses TRBV13 with TRBJ2-7; TRBD1 matches 8 bases. CDR1 and CDR2 (germline): PRHDT, FYEKMQ (reference sequence). Trimming at V came to 5 bases and at J to 5 bases, leaving 8 bases not matched to a gene. The length of the CDR3 is 14 residues. This CDR3 is CASSPRTGNDEQYF. CDR3 nucleotide sequence: TGTGCCAGCAGCCCGAGGACAGGGAACGACGAGCAGTACTTC.